These 30 T cell receptor beta chains were all obtained from the same sample, sequenced in a study of PD-1 blockade in classical Hodgkin lymphoma. The assay was immunoSEQ multiplex PCR, and TCRdb's table has in-frame clones only and misses some. There are approximately 24,000 clones in the sample; around 86% occur only once, and roughly 2.5% lies in the top ten. All patients experienced relapse after autologous stem cell transplantation, and brentuximab vedotin exposure was variable. The sample was peripheral blood mononuclear cells (PBMCs), taken at baseline. Source of these receptors: a human donor with classical Hodgkin lymphoma.

The chain links TRBV5-4 to TRBJ1-1; weak D call: TRBD1 (5 bases). The CDR3 totals 14 residues. CDR1 and CDR2 (germline): SGHNT, YYREEE (reference sequence). V lost 0 bases, J lost 4 bases, and 10 bases lay in between. The CDR3 sequence is CASSLEQAGTEAFF. The CDR3 DNA sequence: TGTGCCAGCAGCTTGGAACAGGCGGGCACTGAAGCTTTCTTT.

This clone was counted once. CDR3 protein: CASSPTGGGYTF. As DNA, the CDR3 is TGTGCCAGCAGTCCGACAGGGGGCGGCTACACCTTC. The chain links TRBV6-5 to TRBJ1-2; the match to TRBD1 covers 10 bases. Losses at the gene ends were 5 bases for V and 8 bases for J; bases not matched to a gene: 2. The CDR3 sequence is 12 residues long. Germline assignment: CDR1 MNHEY and CDR2 SVGAGI.

The chain recombines TRBV5-5 with TRBJ1-2, with D possibly TRBD1 on 6 matching bases. This CDR3 region has 14 residues. Between the trimmed V and J ends, which lost 4 bases and 4 bases, there was a span of 14 bases. The V gene's germline CDR1 is SGHKS and CDR2 YYEKEE (reference sequence). The CDR3 reads CASSLDRGGYGYTF. The CDR3 nucleotides read TGTGCCAGCAGCCTGGATAGGGGGGGCTATGGCTACACCTTC.

The V and J genes are TRBV9 and TRBJ1-2; no firm D call. Trimming took 2 bases from V and 6 from J, leaving 2 bases between them. CDR3 length: 10 residues. Per the germline V gene, CDR1 is SGDLS and CDR2 is YYNGEE. CDR3 sequence reads: CASSVNGYTF. Written as DNA, the CDR3 is TGTGCCAGCAGCGTTAATGGCTACACCTTC.

The genes are TRBV5-1 and TRBJ2-1; D unresolved. Trimming took 7 bases from V and 4 from J, leaving 12 bases between them. CDR1 is SGHRS and CDR2 is YFSETQ in the germline V gene. The CDR3 is made up of 13 amino acids. CDR3 amino acids: CASAVVPYNEQFF. The DNA of the CDR3 is TGCGCCAGCGCGGTGGTACCGTACAATGAGCAGTTCTTC.

This clone was seen just once. The rearrangement uses TRBV5-1 and TRBJ2-3; possibly TRBD1 for D (6 bases). The germline V and J ends were trimmed by 0 bases and 0 bases, with 8 bases remaining between them. The CDR3 is 15 amino acids. CDR1 is SGHRS, CDR2 YFSETQ, per germline. The CDR3 sequence: CASSLGGLSTDTQYF. The DNA for the CDR3 is TGCGCCAGCAGCTTGGGGGGGCTGAGCACAGATACGCAGTATTTT.

The table lists this clone with a count of one. The genes are TRBV5-1 and TRBJ2-6; D might be TRBD2 (7 bases). CDR1 and CDR2 (germline): SGHRS, YFSETQ. The V end lost 6 bases, the J end lost 3 bases, and 19 bases lay between the germline ends. The CDR3 has 17 residues. CDR3 sequence reads: CASNGRPGGLGANVLTF. In DNA, the CDR3 is TGCGCCAGCAACGGGCGACCGGGGGGCCTTGGGGCCAACGTCCTGACTTTC. Complete variable domain (other parts from reference TRBV5-1 and TRBJ2-6): KAGVTQTPRYLIKTRGQQVTLSCSPISGHRSVSWYQQTPGQGLQFLFEYFSETQRNKGNFPGRFSGRQFSNSRSEMNVSTLELGDSALYLCASNGRPGGLGANVLTFGAGSRLTVL.

The chain couples TRBV7-9 to TRBJ2-3, with D possibly TRBD2 on 7 matching bases. Looked up from germline, CDR1 is SEHNR and CDR2 is FQNEAQ (reference sequence). The ends were cut back, 3 bases at V and 3 bases at J, with 16 bases in the middle. This CDR3 contains 16 residues. CDR3 loop: CASSFPPGGATDTQYF. The CDR3 DNA reads as TGTGCCAGCAGCTTCCCCCCGGGGGGCGCTACAGATACGCAGTATTTT.

The V call is TRBV9, the J call TRBJ1-6; D unresolved. The CDR3 covers 14 residues. V dropped 0 bases and J dropped 8 bases, with 9 bases sitting between them. Germline V gives CDR1 SGDLS, CDR2 YYNGEE. The CDR3 here is CASSVEGYDSPLHF. CDR3 DNA sequence: TGTGCCAGCAGCGTAGAGGGATACGATTCACCCCTCCACTTT.

This clone was detected once. V is TRBV7-4 and J is TRBJ2-5, with D perhaps being TRBD1 or TRBD2 (6 bases each). The germline V and J ends were trimmed by 5 bases and 4 bases, with 23 bases remaining between them. This CDR3 has 17 residues. Germline loops: CDR1 SGHVT, CDR2 SQSDAQ. The CDR3 region is CASSPAGPRGSGETQYF. CDR3 nucleotides: TGTGCCAGCAGCCCGGCGGGGCCCAGGGGAAGTGGAGAGACCCAGTACTTC.

This clone was recorded once. This chain connects TRBV2 to TRBJ2-7, with 9 bases identical to TRBD1. V trimming: 8 bases; J trimming: 2 bases; junction bases outside the gene matches: 7. This CDR3 is 14 amino acids long. Germline-derived CDR1 and CDR2 are SNHLY and FYNNEI. In nucleotides, the CDR3 is TGTGCCAGCGAATCCGGGACAGGGACCTACGAGCAGTACTTC. Amino acid sequence: CASESGTGTYEQYF.

The V and J genes are TRBV6-5 and TRBJ1-2, with a possible D match to TRBD1 (6 bases). CDR3 length: 15 residues. The V and J ends lost 6 bases and 4 bases respectively, with 18 bases between them. The germline V gene has CDR1 MNHEY and CDR2 SVGAGI. Here the CDR3 DNA reads TGTGCCAGCAGCCCTACGTGGGGGGCTGGCTATGGCTACACCTTC. Its translation: CASSPTWGAGYGYTF.

The chain recombines TRBV7-9 with TRBJ1-1, with TRBD1 matching 8 bases. Per the germline V gene, CDR1 is SEHNR and CDR2 is FQNEAQ (reference sequence). The CDR3 runs 17 residues. V was pared by 5 bases and J by 1 base, with 12 bases of the junction left unmatched. CDR3 sequence: CASSEDRVGSKNTEAFF. The CDR3 DNA follows: TGTGCCAGCAGCGAGGACAGGGTGGGGTCCAAGAACACTGAAGCTTTCTTT.

DNA of the CDR3: TGTGCCAGCAGCCCGGGACGCCCGCCGTACAATGAGCAGTTCTTC. Its protein product is CASSPGRPPYNEQFF. The V gene is TRBV7-3, the J gene TRBJ2-1, with D perhaps given as TRBD1 or TRBD2 (5 bases each). V was trimmed by 5 bases and J by 4 bases, leaving 15 bases between them. Germline CDR1 is SGHTA and CDR2 is FQGTGA. This CDR3 is built from 15 residues.

The gene calls are TRBV7-2 and TRBJ1-2; TRBD1 might be the D (5 bases). Germline V gene lookup returns CDR1 SGHTA and CDR2 FQGNSA. The CDR3 consists of 14 residues. Trimming cost V 1 base and J 4 bases, with 10 bases left between them. CDR3 nucleotide sequence: TGTGCCAGCAGCTTAGGCTTGGGGCCCTATGGCTACACCTTC. Its translation is CASSLGLGPYGYTF.

A few counts support this clone. The rearrangement uses TRBV10-1 and TRBJ2-7; TRBD1 aligns across 9 bases. CDR1 and CDR2 (germline): WNHNN, SYGVQD (reference sequence). The length of the CDR3 is 15 residues. V lost 4 bases and J lost 5; bases outside the gene matches: 9. CDR3 amino acids: CASSAGTGFGHEQYF. As DNA, the CDR3 is TGCGCCAGCAGTGCGGGGACAGGGTTTGGCCACGAGCAGTACTTC.

The V call is TRBV5-1, the J call TRBJ1-2, with TRBD1 matching 8 bases. Germline loops: CDR1 SGHRS, CDR2 YFSETQ. This CDR3 region has 14 residues. After removal of 0 bases from V and 2 bases from J, the junction contained 0 bases not matched to a gene. CDR3 sequence: CASSLGQGNYGYTF. The CDR3 DNA reads TGCGCCAGCAGCTTGGGACAGGGGAACTATGGCTACACCTTC.

CDR3 sequence reads: CASSLGAQGLNSPLHF. Written as DNA, the CDR3 is TGCGCCAGCAGCTTGGGCGCCCAGGGTCTAAATTCACCCCTCCACTTT. This chain connects TRBV5-1 to TRBJ1-6; D is possibly TRBD1 (5 bases). V was pared by 0 bases and J by 7 bases, with 14 bases between. The CDR3 contains 16 residues. Germline V lookup: CDR1 SGHRS, CDR2 YFSETQ. The variable domain in full, completed from reference TRBV5-1 and TRBJ1-6, reads KAGVTQTPRYLIKTRGQQVTLSCSPISGHRSVSWYQQTPGQGLQFLFEYFSETQRNKGNFPGRFSGRQFSNSRSEMNVSTLELGDSALYLCASSLGAQGLNSPLHFGNGTRLTVT.

V is TRBV5-1 and J is TRBJ2-1; D may be TRBD1 or TRBD2 (7 bases each). CDR1 is SGHRS and CDR2 is YFSETQ in the germline V gene. V was clipped by 0 bases and J by 8 bases, with 12 bases between them. This CDR3 spans 14 amino acids. In nucleotides, the CDR3 is TGCGCCAGCAGCTTGGGACAGGGAGGGGATGAGCAGTTCTTC. Encoded protein: CASSLGQGGDEQFF.

This clone was counted a few times. The V and J genes are TRBV5-1 and TRBJ2-1, with 9 nucleotides matching TRBD1. The CDR3 loop spans 15 amino acids. Trimming took 1 base from V and 7 from J; bases not matched to a gene: 6. Germline V gene lookup returns CDR1 SGHRS and CDR2 YFSETQ. CDR3 nucleotides: TGCGCCAGCAGCTTGACGGGACAGGGAGGGAATGAGCAGTTCTTC. This gives the protein CASSLTGQGGNEQFF.

The V and J genes are TRBV5-1 and TRBJ1-4; 9 nucleotides align to TRBD1. Per germline, CDR1 SGHRS and CDR2 YFSETQ. This CDR3 comprises 15 residues. Trimming took 2 bases from V and 8 from J; bases not matched to a gene: 7. CDR3 DNA: TGCGCCAGCAGCTTCACAGGGGGCGACGGAGAAAAACTGTTTTTT. Translating it yields CASSFTGGDGEKLFF.

This clone was picked up one time. The chain recombines TRBV15 with TRBJ1-3; D gene ambiguous. The CDR3 is 15 amino acids. Germline V CDR1 and CDR2: LNHNV, YYDKDF (reference sequence). With 3 bases removed from V and 0 bases from J, the gap between germline ends came to 9 bases. The DNA of the CDR3 is TGTGCCACCAGCAGGGAGGGATTCTCTGGAAACACCATATATTTT. This codes for CATSREGFSGNTIYF. Full variable domain (outside the CDR3, taken from reference TRBV15 and TRBJ1-3): DAMVIQNPRYQVTQFGKPVTLSCSQTLNHNVMYWYQQKSSQAPKLLFHYYDKDFNNEADTPDNFQSRRPNTSFCFLDIRSPGLGDTAMYLCATSREGFSGNTIYFGEGSWLTVV.

The genes are TRBV19 and TRBJ2-1; tentatively, D is TRBD1 or TRBD2 (5 bases each). From germline, CDR1 is LNHDA and CDR2 SQIVND (reference sequence). This CDR3 is 12 amino acids long. V dropped 3 bases and J dropped 10 bases, with 10 bases sitting between them. CDR3 coding DNA: TGTGCCAGTAGTATTGGGACGGGAGAGCAGTTCTTC. This translates into CASSIGTGEQFF.

The CDR3 nucleotides are TGTGCCAGCAGCTCAGCGGCAGTACGGAACACCGGGGAGCTGTTTTTT. This codes for CASSSAAVRNTGELFF. The V call is TRBV11-2, the J call TRBJ2-2; weak D call: TRBD2 (5 bases). Between the trimmed V and J ends, which lost 4 bases and 1 base, there was a span of 13 bases. The CDR3 length is 16 residues. The germline V gene has CDR1 SGHAT and CDR2 FQNNGV.

The gene calls are TRBV19 and TRBJ2-1, with TRBD2 matching 14 bases. Germline-derived CDR1 and CDR2 are LNHDA and SQIVND (reference sequence). Trimming at V came to 7 bases and at J to 13 bases, leaving 21 bases not matched to a gene. The CDR3 is made up of 18 amino acids. The CDR3 reads CASTNDGPGLAGGHPQFF. The CDR3 nucleotides read TGTGCCAGTACCAACGATGGACCAGGACTAGCGGGGGGACACCCCCAGTTCTTC. The whole variable domain, filled in from reference TRBV19 and TRBJ2-1, reads DGGITQSPKYLFRKEGQNVTLSCEQNLNHDAMYWYRQDPGQGLRLIYYSQIVNDFQKGDIAEGYSVSREKKESFPLTVTSAQKNPTAFYLCASTNDGPGLAGGHPQFFGPGTRLTVL.

The chain couples TRBV7-8 to TRBJ2-3; D uncertain. V lost 5 bases to trimming and J lost 2 bases, with 14 bases between them. CDR3 length: 15 residues. Germline V lookup: CDR1 SGHVS, CDR2 FQNEAQ. CDR3 in DNA: TGTGCCAGCAGCAAAAGCCTTCTAGACACAGATACGCAGTATTTT. Translated, it gives CASSKSLLDTDTQYF.

The V call is TRBV27, the J call TRBJ2-7; D unclear. V lost 5 bases, J lost 0 bases, and 5 bases lay in between. The V gene's germline CDR1 is MNHEY and CDR2 SMNVEV (reference sequence). The CDR3 length is 12 residues. The CDR3 DNA follows: TGTGCCAGCAGTCCAAACTCCTACGAGCAGTACTTC. The encoded protein is CASSPNSYEQYF.

V and J are TRBV19 and TRBJ2-5; 13 bases align to TRBD2. V lost 8 bases and J lost 5; bases outside the gene matches: 5. CDR1 is LNHDA, CDR2 SQIVND, per germline (reference sequence). There are 14 residues in the CDR3. This CDR3 reads CASRLAGGRETQYF. CDR3 DNA: TGTGCCAGTCGACTAGCGGGGGGACGGGAGACCCAGTACTTC.

The chain uses TRBV7-2 and TRBJ2-2; D gene ambiguous. This CDR3 spans 14 amino acids. The ends were cut back, 1 base at V and 4 bases at J, with 7 bases in the middle. Germline CDR1 reads SGHTA; CDR2 reads FQGNSA. The DNA for the CDR3 is TGTGCCAGCAGCTTAGGAAGCTCCACCGGGGAGCTGTTTTTT. This encodes CASSLGSSTGELFF.

The chain is built from TRBV5-1 and TRBJ2-2; maybe TRBD1 (6 bases). The germline CDR1 and CDR2 sequences are SGHRS and YFSETQ. The V end lost 2 bases, the J end lost 3 bases, and 11 bases lay between the germline ends. CDR3 length equals 15 residues. The CDR3 nucleotides are TGCGCCAGCAGCTTTGTGGGGGCGGACACCGGGGAGCTGTTTTTT. Translated, it gives CASSFVGADTGELFF. The full variable domain, completed using reference TRBV5-1 and TRBJ2-2, is KAGVTQTPRYLIKTRGQQVTLSCSPISGHRSVSWYQQTPGQGLQFLFEYFSETQRNKGNFPGRFSGRQFSNSRSEMNVSTLELGDSALYLCASSFVGADTGELFFGEGSRLTVL.